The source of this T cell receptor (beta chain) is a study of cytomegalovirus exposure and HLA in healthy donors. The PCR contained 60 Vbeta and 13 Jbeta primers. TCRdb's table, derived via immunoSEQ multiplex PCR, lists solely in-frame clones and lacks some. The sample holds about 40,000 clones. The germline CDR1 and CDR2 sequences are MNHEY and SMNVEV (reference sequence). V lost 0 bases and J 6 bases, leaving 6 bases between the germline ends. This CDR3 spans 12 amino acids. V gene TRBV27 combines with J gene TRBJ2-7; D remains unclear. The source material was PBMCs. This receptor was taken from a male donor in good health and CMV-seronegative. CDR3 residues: CASSLSGTEQYF. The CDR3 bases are TGTGCCAGCAGTTTATCTGGCACCGAGCAGTACTTC.